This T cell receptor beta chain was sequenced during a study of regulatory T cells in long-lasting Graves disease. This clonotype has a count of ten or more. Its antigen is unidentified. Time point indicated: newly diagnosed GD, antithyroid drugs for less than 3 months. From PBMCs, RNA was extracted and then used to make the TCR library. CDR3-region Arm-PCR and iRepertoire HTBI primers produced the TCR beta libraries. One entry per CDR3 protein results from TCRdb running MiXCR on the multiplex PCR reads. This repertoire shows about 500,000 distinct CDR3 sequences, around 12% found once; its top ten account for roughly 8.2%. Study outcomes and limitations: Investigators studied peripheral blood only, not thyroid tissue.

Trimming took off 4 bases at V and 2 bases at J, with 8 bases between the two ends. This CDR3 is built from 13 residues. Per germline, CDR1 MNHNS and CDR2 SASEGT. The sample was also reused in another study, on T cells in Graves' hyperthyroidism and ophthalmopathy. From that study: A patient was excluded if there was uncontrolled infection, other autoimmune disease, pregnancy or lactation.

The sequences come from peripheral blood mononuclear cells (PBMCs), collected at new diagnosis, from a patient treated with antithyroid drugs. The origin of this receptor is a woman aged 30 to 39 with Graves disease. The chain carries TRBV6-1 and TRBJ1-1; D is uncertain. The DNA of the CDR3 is TGTGCCAGCAGTGCGCAGGACAACACTGAAGCTTTCTTT. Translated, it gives CASSAQDNTEAFF.